One sample yielded the 30 T cell receptor beta chains listed below, sequenced in a study of T cells after yellow fever vaccination. TCRdb ran MiXCR on the 5' RACE reads and lists one entry per CDR3 protein. The table shows some 240,000 distinct CDR3 sequences, with approximately 5.2% occurring only once. The source was CD4+ T cells sorted from PBMCs, collected on the day of the yellow fever booster vaccination. The receptors stem from a man between 18 and 29 years old who received the YFV17D yellow fever vaccine.

The chain links TRBV21-1 to TRBJ2-5; TRBD1, as called in the table, went unchecked against the DNA. TRBV21-1 constitutes a pseudogene. This CDR3 comprises 13 residues. The CDR3: CASTLGRGETQYF. The CDR3, as DNA: TGTGCCAGCACCCTTGGAAGGGGAGAGACCCAGTACTTC.

The chain recombines TRBV5-5 with TRBJ1-2; 9 bases align to TRBD1. CDR3 size: 13 residues. The trim removed 4 bases at V and 8 bases at J, leaving 6 bases unmatched. Germline CDR1 is SGHKS and CDR2 is YYEKEE (reference sequence). The CDR3 nucleotides read TGTGCCAGCAGCCGGGACAGGGTAAACGGCTACACCTTC. Translating gives CASSRDRVNGYTF.

This clonotype was detected only a few times. This chain joins TRBV5-6 and TRBJ2-7, with 7 bases aligning to TRBD2. The CDR3 consists of 13 residues. Germline-derived CDR1 and CDR2 are SGHDT and YYEEEE. The V gene end was trimmed by 5 bases and the J gene end by 6 bases; junction bases not matched to a gene: 8. The CDR3 DNA reads as TGTGCCAGCAGTCCTCCTGGGGGGGGCGAGCAGTACGTC. It is translated as CASSPPGGGEQYV.

The chain employs TRBV6-2 or TRBV6-3 and TRBJ1-5, with D hard to call. Trimming cost V 1 base and J 3 bases, with 7 bases left between them. CDR3 size: 14 residues. The germline gives CDR1 MNHEY, CDR2 SVGEGT. The CDR3 reads CASSYWQVNQPQHF. CDR3 in DNA: TGTGCCAGCAGTTACTGGCAAGTCAATCAGCCCCAGCATTTT.

This clonotype turned up a few times. The chain is built from TRBV7-3 and TRBJ2-3, with D unresolved. The V and J ends lost 5 bases and 1 base respectively, with 13 bases between them. The germline V gene encodes CDR1 SGHTA and CDR2 FQGTGA. This CDR3 region has 15 residues. The CDR3 DNA is TGTGCCAGCAGCCCCCAACCTGGCGGCACAGATACGCAGTATTTT. The encoded protein is CASSPQPGGTDTQYF.

The J gene is TRBJ2-7, the V gene TRBV9; TRBD2 matches at 10 bases. This CDR3 comprises 15 residues. In germline, CDR1 is SGDLS, CDR2 YYNGEE. Trimming at V came to 0 bases and at J to 0 bases, leaving 0 bases not matched to a gene. CDR3 sequence: CASSVASGGSYEQYF. The DNA of the CDR3 is TGTGCCAGCAGCGTAGCTAGCGGGGGCTCCTACGAGCAGTACTTC.

This clonotype was counted ten times or more. The chain carries TRBV12-3 or TRBV12-4 and TRBJ2-3, with a weak D call TRBD1 (5 bases). CDR3 length: 13 residues. The V end lost 5 bases, the J end lost 1 base, and 7 bases lay between the germline ends. The CDR3 spells CASSEQGTDTQYF. CDR3 DNA: TGTGCCAGCAGTGAACAGGGCACAGATACGCAGTATTTT.

This clonotype was counted only a few times. The chain carries TRBV12-5 and TRBJ2-5; possibly TRBD1 or TRBD2 for D (5 bases each). The V end was cut by 3 bases, the J end by 5 bases, with 13 bases between. The CDR3 length is 14 residues. From germline, CDR1 is LGHNT and CDR2 FRNRAP. The CDR3, as DNA: TGTGCTAGTGGTTTTTGGGGGATGGGTGAGACCCAGTACTTC. Amino acid sequence: CASGFWGMGETQYF.

V gene TRBV7-9 combines with J gene TRBJ2-7; 7 bases align to TRBD2. CDR1 and CDR2 from the germline V gene are SEHNR and FQNEAQ (reference sequence). The CDR3 runs 13 residues. V was pared by 3 bases and J by 5 bases, with 4 bases of the junction left unmatched. The CDR3 sequence is CASSFLGRDEQYF. The CDR3 region has the DNA TGTGCCAGCAGCTTCCTGGGGAGGGACGAGCAGTACTTC.

This clonotype was recorded a few times. V gene TRBV3-1 combines with J gene TRBJ2-3; 8 bases agree with TRBD1. The CDR3 runs 15 residues. Germline CDR1 LGHDT, CDR2 YNNKEL (reference sequence). V was clipped by 5 bases and J by 9 bases; unmatched bases: 13. The CDR3 DNA reads TGTGCCAGCAGCTCGGGGCAGGGGGCAGGGGAGACGCAGTATTTT. This sequence encodes CASSSGQGAGETQYF.

This clonotype was seen only a few times. The rearrangement joins TRBV7-2 to TRBJ1-1; D uncertain. Germline loops: CDR1 SGHTA, CDR2 FQGNSA. The CDR3 contains 13 residues. Between the trimmed V and J ends, which lost 5 bases and 4 bases, there was a span of 11 bases. The CDR3 region has the DNA TGTGCCAGCAGCCCTACATGGGGCACTGAAGCTTTCTTT. Protein: CASSPTWGTEAFF.

V usage is TRBV5-1 and J usage is TRBJ2-5; 8 bases are shared with TRBD2. CDR1 and CDR2 (germline): SGHRS, YFSETQ. Trimming removed 6 bases from V and 1 base from J; junction bases left unmatched: 8. The CDR3 length is 15 residues. CDR3 residues: CASTYGSGAQETQYF. The CDR3 bases are TGCGCCAGCACCTATGGTAGCGGGGCCCAAGAGACCCAGTACTTC. Combining the CDR3 with reference TRBV5-1 and TRBJ2-5 gives the whole variable domain KAGVTQTPRYLIKTRGQQVTLSCSPISGHRSVSWYQQTPGQGLQFLFEYFSETQRNKGNFPGRFSGRQFSNSRSEMNVSTLELGDSALYLCASTYGSGAQETQYFGPGTRLLVL.

The chain links TRBV21-1 to TRBJ2-7. TRBV21-1 is recorded as a pseudogene. The CDR3 has 12 residues. The CDR3 bases are TGTGCCAGCAGACGGGGTCAATGCGAGCAGTACGTC. Its translation is CASRRGQCEQYV.

This clonotype was counted between two and nine times. The chain links TRBV20-1 to TRBJ1-1; 10 positions match TRBD1. The V gene's germline CDR1 is DFQATT and CDR2 SNEGSKA (reference sequence). CDR3 length: 15 amino acids. V lost 1 base and J lost 4; bases outside the gene matches: 6. The CDR3 loop is CSARGTGGKGTEAFF. The CDR3 DNA follows: TGCAGTGCTAGAGGGACAGGGGGGAAGGGCACTGAAGCTTTCTTT.

The rearrangement links TRBV5-1 to TRBJ2-6; a possible D gene is TRBD2 (5 bases). With 6 bases removed from V and 0 bases from J, the gap between germline ends came to 13 bases. From germline, CDR1 is SGHRS and CDR2 YFSETQ. The CDR3 runs to 16 residues. In nucleotides, the CDR3 is TGCGCCAGCAACCGGGAACCTTTCTCTGGGGCCAACGTCCTGACTTTC. Protein product: CASNREPFSGANVLTF.

This clonotype was detected a few times. The rearrangement uses TRBV3-1 and TRBJ1-1; D call uncertain. Germline lookup yields CDR1 LGHDT and CDR2 YNNKEL (reference sequence). Trimming took off 4 bases at V and 3 bases at J, with 15 bases between the two ends. The CDR3 length is 15 residues. In DNA, the CDR3 is TGTGCCAGCAGCCCGTCGGAATCCGGTTACACTGAAGCTTTCTTT. It codes for CASSPSESGYTEAFF.

Many counts were recorded for this clonotype. The CDR3 nucleotides read TGTGCCAGCAGCTTCTCCAGGGGCACCGGGGAGCTGTTTTTT. It yields the protein CASSFSRGTGELFF. This chain joins TRBV7-2 and TRBJ2-2; D is perhaps TRBD1 (6 bases). CDR1 and CDR2 from the germline V gene are SGHTA and FQGNSA. This CDR3 is 14 amino acids long. Trimming shortened V by 3 bases and J by 4 bases, and 9 bases separated the two germline ends.

This clonotype has only a few counts. V is TRBV5-1 and J is TRBJ2-7, with a tentative D call TRBD1 (6 bases). The CDR3 has 13 amino acids. Deletions cut 0 bases from V and 6 bases from J, with 10 bases between. Germline V lookup: CDR1 SGHRS, CDR2 YFSETQ. The CDR3 nucleotides are TGCGCCAGCAGCTTGGAGGGGGTCGGCGAGCAGTACTTC. Translation gives CASSLEGVGEQYF. Filled out from reference TRBV5-1 and TRBJ2-7, the complete variable domain reads KAGVTQTPRYLIKTRGQQVTLSCSPISGHRSVSWYQQTPGQGLQFLFEYFSETQRNKGNFPGRFSGRQFSNSRSEMNVSTLELGDSALYLCASSLEGVGEQYFGPGTRLTVT.

This clonotype has at least ten counts. A junction end diverges from the germline sequence, so it may reflect a read error. The J gene is TRBJ2-1, the V gene TRBV7-2, with TRBD2 identical over 9 bases. In germline, CDR1 is SGHTA, CDR2 FQGNSA. The CDR3 totals 15 residues. Here the CDR3 reads CASSVAGALYNEQFF. The CDR3 DNA follows: TGTGCCAGCAGCGTAGCGGGGGCGCTATACAATGAGCAGTTCTTC.

This clonotype appeared many times. The chain employs TRBV6-5 and TRBJ2-6; D perhaps matches TRBD1 (6 bases). This CDR3 contains 15 residues. V lost 5 bases, J lost 1 base, and 9 bases lay in between. Germline lookup yields CDR1 MNHEY and CDR2 SVGAGI. The CDR3 coding sequence is TGTGCCAGCAGTACCCAGGGGTCTGGGGCCAACGTCCTGACTTTC. This sequence encodes CASSTQGSGANVLTF.

This chain links TRBV19 with TRBJ2-2, with D tentatively TRBD1 or TRBD2 (6 bases each). This CDR3 contains 12 residues. CDR1 and CDR2 from the germline V gene are LNHDA and SQIVND (reference sequence). Trimming removed 3 bases at V and 9 bases at J, with 8 bases between. The chain's CDR3 is CASSMGGRELFF. DNA of the CDR3: TGTGCCAGTAGTATGGGGGGCAGGGAGCTGTTTTTT.

The table lists this clonotype with a few counts. V gene TRBV7-2 combines with J gene TRBJ1-2; no definite D call. CDR1 is SGHTA, CDR2 FQGNSA, per germline. V lost 0 bases, J lost 7 bases, and 12 bases lay in between. This CDR3 comprises 14 residues. The CDR3 loop is CASSLAGPGLGYTF. CDR3 nucleotides: TGTGCCAGCAGCTTAGCCGGGCCTGGGCTTGGCTACACCTTC.

This clonotype was detected ten times or more. The chain joins TRBV7-2 to TRBJ1-5, with D perhaps matching TRBD1 (6 bases). Between the trimmed V and J ends, which lost 5 bases and 4 bases, there was a span of 18 bases. Per the germline V gene, CDR1 is SGHTA and CDR2 is FQGNSA. This CDR3 has 16 residues. The chain's CDR3 is CASSPPGSGQNQPQHF. The CDR3 nucleotides are TGTGCCAGCAGCCCCCCTGGCTCGGGACAAAATCAGCCCCAGCATTTT.

The chain combines TRBV27 with TRBJ2-3; the D gene is possibly TRBD1 (5 bases). V gave up 5 bases and J gave up 9 bases, with 12 bases separating them. CDR3 length: 12 residues. Per the germline V gene, CDR1 is MNHEY and CDR2 is SMNVEV (reference sequence). CDR3 loop: CASSVRVGTQYF. CDR3 bases: TGTGCCAGCAGTGTCAGGGTCGGAACGCAGTATTTT.

This clonotype has a handful of counts. V and J are TRBV20-1 and TRBJ1-1; TRBD1 is a possible D gene (5 bases). Between the trimmed V and J ends, which lost 3 bases and 3 bases, there was a span of 14 bases. The CDR3 extends over 14 amino acids. Per germline, CDR1 DFQATT and CDR2 SNEGSKA (reference sequence). CDR3 DNA sequence: TGCAGTGCTAGGGGGACTGGCTGGGACACTGAAGCTTTCTTT. Protein: CSARGTGWDTEAFF.

This clonotype was counted many times. The genes are TRBV6-5 and TRBJ2-7, with a possible D match to TRBD2 (6 bases). V gave up 5 bases and J gave up 0 bases, with 11 bases separating them. Germline V gene lookup returns CDR1 MNHEY and CDR2 SVGAGI. The CDR3 runs 14 residues. For the CDR3, the DNA is TGTGCCAGCAGTCCCCTGGAGGGCTCCTACGAGCAGTACTTC. Translating gives CASSPLEGSYEQYF.

This clonotype was recorded many times. The chain employs TRBV29-1 and TRBJ1-4; the D is unclear. This CDR3 has 13 amino acids. Germline CDR1 SQVTM, CDR2 ANQGSEA. CDR3 residues: CSCGSNENEKLFF. CDR3 in DNA: TGCAGTTGTGGCAGCAATGAAAATGAAAAACTGTTTTTT.

The rearrangement uses TRBV14 and TRBJ2-3, with unresolved D. Germline assignment: CDR1 SGHDN and CDR2 FVKESK. The CDR3 has 15 amino acids. Trimming left V 1 base short and J 1 base short, with 9 bases between. The CDR3 is CASSQGFVGTDTQYF. CDR3 DNA: TGTGCCAGCAGCCAAGGCTTTGTGGGCACAGATACGCAGTATTTT.

This sequence joins TRBV4-3 and TRBJ1-2; TRBD1 is a possible D gene (6 bases). This CDR3 comprises 14 residues. With 0 bases removed from V and 8 bases from J, the gap between germline ends came to 13 bases. CDR1 and CDR2 from the germline V gene are LGHNA and YSLEER. The CDR3 sequence is CASSQEERGGGYTF. The CDR3 bases are TGCGCCAGCAGCCAAGAGGAAAGAGGGGGGGGCTACACCTTC.

The rearrangement joins TRBV3-1 to TRBJ1-6; perhaps TRBD1 as D (5 bases). Germline values: CDR1 LGHDT, CDR2 YNNKEL (reference sequence). V lost 0 bases to trimming and J lost 14 bases, with 14 bases between them. CDR3 length equals 14 residues. CDR3 protein: CASSQEAGHGALHF. CDR3 nucleotide sequence: TGTGCCAGCAGCCAAGAAGCGGGGCACGGGGCCCTCCACTTT.